These T cell receptor beta chains were read from a single sample in a study of cytomegalovirus exposure and HLA in healthy donors. Repertoires were generated with immunoSEQ multiplex PCR, while TCRdb's copy carries only in-frame clones and drops some. The sample has 150,000 to 200,000 clones, roughly 85% seen once; the top ten hold 4% to 4.5%. The sequencing sample was made of PBMCs. Source of these receptors: a woman in her thirties in good health and CMV-seropositive. CDR3s include the opening cysteine and the closing phenylalanine or tryptophan. Fields, in order: V gene, clone size, D gene, J gene, CDR3 DNA, CDR3 protein. A D gene is named only where the DNA matches it firmly. Clone size is shown for a subset of rows, as once, few, many or a class of expanded clone.

V gene: TRBV10-3; clone size: .; D gene: .; J gene: TRBJ2-6; CDR3 DNA: TGTGCCATCAGTGTAGGTACAGGGTCAGCCTCTGGGGCCAACGTCCTGACTTTC; CDR3 protein: CAISVGTGSASGANVLTF
V gene: TRBV6-5; clone size: .; D gene: TRBD2; J gene: TRBJ2-1; CDR3 DNA: TGTGCCAGCAGGGACCTAGCGGGAGGATACAATGAGCAGTTCTTC; CDR3 protein: CASRDLAGGYNEQFF
V gene: TRBV7-9; clone size: .; D gene: TRBD1; J gene: TRBJ1-4; CDR3 DNA: TGTGCCAGCAGCCCGGACAGGGAACATAATGAAAAACTGTTTTTT; CDR3 protein: CASSPDREHNEKLFF
V gene: TRBV25-1; clone size: .; D gene: .; J gene: TRBJ1-2; CDR3 DNA: TGTGCCAGCAGTGTGGGCAGCTATGGCTACACCTTC; CDR3 protein: CASSVGSYGYTF
V gene: TRBV18; clone size: .; D gene: TRBD1; J gene: TRBJ1-1; CDR3 DNA: TGTGCCAGCTCACCAGGGACAGGGGGTGACACTGAAGCTTTCTTT; CDR3 protein: CASSPGTGGDTEAFF
V gene: TRBV6-4; clone size: .; D gene: TRBD1; J gene: TRBJ1-1; CDR3 DNA: TGTGCCAGCAGAAGATCGGGACAGGGGTCTTTCCCGAACACTGAAGCTTTCTTT; CDR3 protein: CASRRSGQGSFPNTEAFF
V gene: TRBV10-3; clone size: .; D gene: TRBD1; J gene: TRBJ1-1; CDR3 DNA: TGTGCCATCAGAGGACAGGGGAGCACTGAAGCTTTCTTT; CDR3 protein: CAIRGQGSTEAFF
V gene: TRBV6-1; clone size: .; D gene: .; J gene: TRBJ1-4; CDR3 DNA: TGTGCCAGCAGGTGGGACTTCCAAAGTGAAAAACTGTTTTTT; CDR3 protein: CASRWDFQSEKLFF
V gene: TRBV19; clone size: .; D gene: TRBD1; J gene: TRBJ2-3; CDR3 DNA: TGTGCCAGTGGACAGGGGGTCGGCACAGATACGCAGTATTTT; CDR3 protein: CASGQGVGTDTQYF
V gene: TRBV27; clone size: .; D gene: TRBD1; J gene: TRBJ2-7; CDR3 DNA: TGTGCCAGCAGTTCTCCGGGACAGGGCTTCTACGAGCAGTACTTC; CDR3 protein: CASSSPGQGFYEQYF
V gene: TRBV10-1; clone size: few; D gene: .; J gene: TRBJ2-1; CDR3 DNA: TGCGCCAGCAGTGAGCTCCACCTTCGGGAGCAAGCTGGCCATGAGCAGTTCTTC; CDR3 protein: CASSELHLREQAGHEQFF
V gene: TRBV29-1; clone size: once; D gene: TRBD1; J gene: TRBJ2-4; CDR3 DNA: TGCAGCGCCATAGACAGGGAAAACATTCAGTACTTC; CDR3 protein: CSAIDRENIQYF
V gene: TRBV4-1; clone size: .; D gene: TRBD2; J gene: TRBJ2-1; CDR3 DNA: TGCGCCAGCAGCCAGGTAGCGGGGGGGCCCTACAATGAGCAGTTCTTC; CDR3 protein: CASSQVAGGPYNEQFF
V gene: TRBV13; clone size: .; D gene: TRBD2; J gene: TRBJ2-4; CDR3 DNA: TGTGCCATGGGGGCGGGAGGCCCCGAGTACTTC; CDR3 protein: CAMGAGGPEYF
V gene: TRBV2; clone size: .; D gene: .; J gene: TRBJ1-1; CDR3 DNA: TGTGCCAGCAGTGGAGGGCTGAACACTGAAGCTTTCTTT; CDR3 protein: CASSGGLNTEAFF
V gene: TRBV21-1; clone size: .; D gene: .; J gene: TRBJ1-4; CDR3 DNA: TGTGCCAGCGGGAGCGGGCACAATGAAAAACTGTTTTTT; CDR3 protein: CASGSGHNEKLFF
V gene: TRBV7-2; clone size: .; D gene: TRBD1; J gene: TRBJ1-3; CDR3 DNA: TGTGCCAGCAGCTTGACCGGGACAGGGTTCGCTGGAAACACCATATATTTT; CDR3 protein: CASSLTGTGFAGNTIYF
V gene: TRBV5-1; clone size: .; D gene: TRBD1; J gene: TRBJ2-5; CDR3 DNA: TGCGCCAGCAGCTTGGCCAAGGGGACAGGAGGCGAGACCCAGTACTTC; CDR3 protein: CASSLAKGTGGETQYF
V gene: TRBV5-5; clone size: .; D gene: TRBD1; J gene: TRBJ1-5; CDR3 DNA: TGTGCCAGCAGCCGTACTAGGGGGCCAGGTCAGCCCCAGCATTTT; CDR3 protein: CASSRTRGPGQPQHF
V gene: TRBV19; clone size: once; D gene: TRBD2; J gene: TRBJ2-1; CDR3 DNA: TGTGCCAGTAGTATAGAGGGGACTAGCGGGTGGAGCTCCTACAATGAGCAGTTCTTC; CDR3 protein: CASSIEGTSGWSSYNEQFF
V gene: TRBV2; clone size: .; D gene: .; J gene: TRBJ2-7; CDR3 DNA: TGTGCCAGCACCGGACTAACTACCTACGAGCAGTACTTC; CDR3 protein: CASTGLTTYEQYF
V gene: TRBV9; clone size: once; D gene: TRBD1; J gene: TRBJ2-7; CDR3 DNA: TGTGCCAGCAGCGTAGAACCGGGACAGGGGACCTACGAGCAGTACTTC; CDR3 protein: CASSVEPGQGTYEQYF
V gene: TRBV9; clone size: .; D gene: .; J gene: TRBJ1-1; CDR3 DNA: TGTGCCAGCACTAGCTCAGAAGCTGAAGCTTTCTTT; CDR3 protein: CASTSSEAEAFF
V gene: TRBV5-8; clone size: .; D gene: .; J gene: TRBJ1-4; CDR3 DNA: TGTGCCAGCAGCGGGAGGGGCCATGAAAAACTGTTTTTT; CDR3 protein: CASSGRGHEKLFF
V gene: TRBV7-6; clone size: .; D gene: TRBD1; J gene: TRBJ1-4; CDR3 DNA: TGTGCCAGCAGCAAGGGACAGGGGAGTGAAAAACTGTTTTTT; CDR3 protein: CASSKGQGSEKLFF
V gene: TRBV6-1; clone size: .; D gene: TRBD1; J gene: TRBJ1-3; CDR3 DNA: TGTGCCATACAGGGACAGGGGGACTCTGGAAACACCATATATTTT; CDR3 protein: CAIQGQGDSGNTIYF
V gene: TRBV30; clone size: .; D gene: .; J gene: TRBJ2-5; CDR3 DNA: TGTGCCTGGAGTGTACGGGGGGCCGGGGAGACCCAGTACTTC; CDR3 protein: CAWSVRGAGETQYF
V gene: TRBV13; clone size: .; D gene: TRBD1; J gene: TRBJ1-2; CDR3 DNA: TGTGCCAGCAGCTTAGTGGGACAGGGGGTGAATGGCTACACCTTC; CDR3 protein: CASSLVGQGVNGYTF
V gene: TRBV7-9; clone size: .; D gene: .; J gene: TRBJ2-5; CDR3 DNA: TGTGCCAGCTTAACTACGGGTGGGACCCAGTACTTC; CDR3 protein: CASLTTGGTQYF
V gene: TRBV6-1; clone size: .; D gene: TRBD1; J gene: TRBJ2-2; CDR3 DNA: TGTGCCAGCAGTGGGGGACAGGGTGCCGGGGAGCTGTTTTTT; CDR3 protein: CASSGGQGAGELFF
V gene: TRBV4-3; clone size: .; D gene: TRBD1; J gene: TRBJ2-5; CDR3 DNA: TGCGCCAGCAGCCAATATACAGGGGGAGAGACCCAGTACTTC; CDR3 protein: CASSQYTGGETQYF
V gene: TRBV25-1; clone size: few; D gene: TRBD1; J gene: TRBJ2-3; CDR3 DNA: TGTGCCAGCAGTGAATCGACAGGGTGGACAGATACGCAGTATTTT; CDR3 protein: CASSESTGWTDTQYF
V gene: TRBV11-2; clone size: .; D gene: .; J gene: TRBJ1-2; CDR3 DNA: TGTGCCAGCAGCTTGCGGACAGTAAGAAACTATGGCTACACCTTC; CDR3 protein: CASSLRTVRNYGYTF
V gene: TRBV6-5; clone size: once; D gene: TRBD2; J gene: TRBJ2-7; CDR3 DNA: TGTGCCAGCAGCTCCTTAGCGGGGACCTCCGAGCAGTACTTC; CDR3 protein: CASSSLAGTSEQYF
V gene: TRBV12-5; clone size: few; D gene: .; J gene: TRBJ1-2; CDR3 DNA: TGTGCTAGTGGTTCCGGGAGGGACTATGGCTACACCTTC; CDR3 protein: CASGSGRDYGYTF
V gene: TRBV27; clone size: .; D gene: .; J gene: TRBJ1-1; CDR3 DNA: TGTGCCAGCAGTTTAGAGACAGCGGGAACTGAAGCTTTCTTT; CDR3 protein: CASSLETAGTEAFF
V gene: TRBV13; clone size: .; D gene: TRBD2; J gene: TRBJ2-5; CDR3 DNA: TGTGCCAGCAGCCCAGGGGTTGTGCGGGGGGCCCAAGAGACCCAGTACTTC; CDR3 protein: CASSPGVVRGAQETQYF
V gene: TRBV7-9; clone size: .; D gene: .; J gene: TRBJ2-7; CDR3 DNA: TGTGCCAGCAGTTCCACAACAGGCAGCTCCTACGAGCAGTACTTC; CDR3 protein: CASSSTTGSSYEQYF
V gene: TRBV7-2; clone size: .; D gene: .; J gene: TRBJ2-2; CDR3 DNA: TGTGCCAGCAGCTTTAACTATAACACCGGGGAGCTGTTTTTT; CDR3 protein: CASSFNYNTGELFF
V gene: TRBV2; clone size: .; D gene: TRBD2; J gene: TRBJ2-1; CDR3 DNA: TGTGCCAGCAGTGGAGAGTCGTCTAGCGGGAGGGGGAGGGGTACCTACAATGAGCAGTTCTTC; CDR3 protein: CASSGESSSGRGRGTYNEQFF
V gene: TRBV5-1; clone size: .; D gene: .; J gene: TRBJ1-3; CDR3 DNA: TGCGCCAGCAGCTTGGGGAGGGCGACCTCGAACACCATATATTTT; CDR3 protein: CASSLGRATSNTIYF
V gene: TRBV7-9; clone size: .; D gene: TRBD2; J gene: TRBJ2-1; CDR3 DNA: TGTGCCAGCATCAGGACTAGCTTATACAATGAGCAGTTCTTC; CDR3 protein: CASIRTSLYNEQFF
V gene: TRBV7-9; clone size: few; D gene: TRBD1; J gene: TRBJ1-2; CDR3 DNA: TGTGCCAGCAGCTTAGTTGCAGGGGGCGACTATGGCTACACCTTC; CDR3 protein: CASSLVAGGDYGYTF
V gene: TRBV20-1; clone size: .; D gene: TRBD1; J gene: TRBJ1-2; CDR3 DNA: TGCAGTATACTGACAGGGCCTGGCTACACCTTC; CDR3 protein: CSILTGPGYTF
V gene: TRBV6-5; clone size: .; D gene: .; J gene: TRBJ1-4; CDR3 DNA: TGTGCCAGTGGGCGCGGGCTGGCTAATGAAAAACTGTTTTTT; CDR3 protein: CASGRGLANEKLFF
V gene: TRBV11-2; clone size: .; D gene: .; J gene: TRBJ1-2; CDR3 DNA: TGTGCCAGCAGCTTAGATGGGGCAGTGGGCTATGGCTACACCTTC; CDR3 protein: CASSLDGAVGYGYTF
V gene: TRBV15; clone size: .; D gene: TRBD2; J gene: TRBJ2-7; CDR3 DNA: TGTGCCACCAGCAGAGGAGGGAAAGGTCTAGCGGGGTATCATGAGCAGTACTTC; CDR3 protein: CATSRGGKGLAGYHEQYF
V gene: TRBV5-8; clone size: .; D gene: TRBD2; J gene: TRBJ2-3; CDR3 DNA: TGTGCCAGCAGCTTAGGACTAGCGGACACAGATACGCAGTATTTT; CDR3 protein: CASSLGLADTDTQYF
V gene: TRBV5-1; clone size: .; D gene: TRBD1; J gene: TRBJ2-7; CDR3 DNA: TGCGCCAGCAGCCAGGGACAGGGGGACGAGCAGTACTTC; CDR3 protein: CASSQGQGDEQYF
V gene: TRBV6-5; clone size: .; D gene: .; J gene: TRBJ1-2; CDR3 DNA: TGTGCCAGCAGGGGGGGAAGGGTGATAGATGGCTACACCTTC; CDR3 protein: CASRGGRVIDGYTF
V gene: TRBV4-1; clone size: few; D gene: .; J gene: TRBJ2-5; CDR3 DNA: TGCGCCAGCAGCCAAACCGGGGTGGAGGAGACCCAGTACTTC; CDR3 protein: CASSQTGVEETQYF
V gene: TRBV5-1; clone size: .; D gene: .; J gene: TRBJ2-1; CDR3 DNA: TGCGCCAGCAGCACTATCAGGGGCGTTAACAATGAGCAGTTCTTC; CDR3 protein: CASSTIRGVNNEQFF
V gene: TRBV9; clone size: .; D gene: .; J gene: TRBJ2-7; CDR3 DNA: TGTGCCAGCTCTAGGGGTGACAGAAACTACGAGCAGTACTTC; CDR3 protein: CASSRGDRNYEQYF